This T cell receptor beta chain was documented in a study of T-cell memory formation after mild COVID-19. As for the study in general: Among the donors, TCR clusters were largely specific to each donor. Points from the study as a whole: Researchers report contracting CD4+ clones mostly in CM and EM, with CD8+ clones in EMRA.

MiXCR was run by TCRdb on the 5' RACE reads, yielding one entry per CDR3 protein. The sample has about 68,000 distinct CDR3 sequences; approximately 15% are singletons. Deletions cut 0 bases from V and 4 bases from J, with 10 bases between. Looked up from germline, CDR1 is SQVTM and CDR2 is ANQGSEA. The CDR3 consists of 14 residues. This clonotype was observed a few times. Its antigen is not identified. The chain couples TRBV29-1 to TRBJ2-1; D is perhaps TRBD1 (5 bases). This clonotype was obtained from an adult woman who had mild COVID-19 (a few samples of this study predate the infection). Cell type and time point are not known. Material: PBMCs or a T cell subset sorted from them (not recorded which). CDR3 residues: CSVEEGVGYNEQFF. The DNA of the CDR3 is TGCAGCGTTGAAGAAGGGGTAGGGTACAATGAGCAGTTCTTC.